Sequencing of this T cell receptor beta chain was carried out in a study of shared clonotypes between healthy human individuals. Study observations and caveats: Generally, naive subsets (rather than memory subsets) showed larger estimated richness.

Of note for this clone: Its antigen is as yet unknown.

Trimming removed 6 bases at V and 4 bases at J, with 15 bases between. Germline values: CDR1 ENHRY, CDR2 SYGVKD. The CDR3 spans 14 residues. For every subset, genomic DNA was evenly distributed across several immunoSEQ plates. The method was immunoSEQ multiplex PCR; TCRdb's version includes in-frame clones alone and lacks a portion of them. The sample yields around 2.5 million clones, over 85% seen once. The study enrolled healthy HIV-negative adults without recent acute infections or vaccinations as donors. The chain joins TRBV10-3 to TRBJ2-5, with D tentatively TRBD1 or TRBD2 (5 bases each). Sequencing was performed on naive CD4+ T cells from PBMCs. Stated subset: CD45RA+ positively selected. This clonotype originated in a man aged 18 to 29 in good health. Some clones in this sample may be carry-over from other donors' samples. CDR3 in amino acids: CAIRRAGYGETQYF. For the CDR3, the DNA is TGTGCCATCAGGAGGGCAGGGTATGGAGAGACCCAGTACTTC.